This is a list of T cell receptor beta chains from one sample in a study of blood T cell repertoires in COVID-19. Some clones are missing from TCRdb's copy, which holds only in-frame ones; the method was immunoSEQ multiplex PCR. The sample has approximately 670,000 clones; 90% are singletons. The specimen was peripheral blood. Receptors originate from a woman younger than 35 with acute or convalescent COVID-19. Both conserved end residues are part of each CDR3. The D gene is left open where the match is weak. For some rows the clone size is stated as once, few or many, or as a class when expanded; others skip it.

-	TRBV6-5	TRBD1	TRBJ1-1	TGTGCCAGCAGAAGACCACAGGGGGGAACTGAAGCTTTCTTT	CASRRPQGGTEAFF
once	TRBV10-3	-	TRBJ1-2	TGTGCCATCAGTGAGTCGCCGCAGAGGGGGATAGGGATTTTATATGGCTACACCTTC	CAISESPQRGIGILYGYTF
-	TRBV2	-	TRBJ1-2	TGTGCCAGCCCCGACCCCAGGGGCGCTAACTATGGCTACACCTTC	CASPDPRGANYGYTF
-	TRBV24-1	-	TRBJ1-2	TGTGCCACCAGTGTAGCACGAGGCTATGGCTACACCTTC	CATSVARGYGYTF
once	TRBV7-2	TRBD1	TRBJ1-1	TGTGCCAGCAGCTTTGGACAGGCTAACACTGAAGCTTTCTTT	CASSFGQANTEAFF
-	TRBV12-3/TRBV12-4	-	TRBJ2-7	TGTGCCAGCAGGGGGAGTAGTGACGAGCAGTACTTC	CASRGSSDEQYF
once	TRBV6-5	-	TRBJ2-5	TGTGCCATCGGACAAATCCAAGAGACCCAGTACTTC	CAIGQIQETQYF
few	TRBV3-1/TRBV3-2	-	TRBJ2-2	TGTGCCAGCACCGGCGCCCGGGACTCAAGAAGGAACACCGGGGAGCTGTTTTTT	CASTGARDSRRNTGELFF
-	TRBV9	-	TRBJ2-2	TGTGCCAGCAGCGCAACCTCAGGGACCGGGGAGCTGTTTTTT	CASSATSGTGELFF
-	TRBV27	TRBD1	TRBJ2-3	TGTGCCAGCAGTTTCCTGGACAGGGGACTCACAGATACGCAGTATTTT	CASSFLDRGLTDTQYF
few	TRBV12-5	-	TRBJ1-1	TGTGCTAGTGGGAGGCAGGGGAACACTGAAGCTTTCTTT	CASGRQGNTEAFF
-	TRBV19	TRBD1	TRBJ1-2	TGTGCCAGTAGTATTCATATCGGGGGACAGGGCGCTGATGGCTACACCTTC	CASSIHIGGQGADGYTF
once	TRBV27	TRBD1	TRBJ1-2	TGTGCCAGCAGTTTATACGGACAGGGGGCGACAAATGGCTACACCTTC	CASSLYGQGATNGYTF
-	TRBV6-5	TRBD1	TRBJ1-5	TGTGCCAGCAGTAAAAACAGGGGAGGTCAGCCCCAGCATTTT	CASSKNRGGQPQHF
once	TRBV5-6	TRBD2	TRBJ2-5	TGTGCCAGCACTCGCGCGGGGGGCCCAGAGACCCAGTACTTC	CASTRAGGPETQYF